This TCR beta chain was obtained from a study of a mutant IDH1 vaccine in newly diagnosed glioma. Across the study: A 62.5% male, about 38% female split and a mean age of about 44 years characterized treated patients. Most had both radiotherapy and temozolomide beforehand; others had only one.

Germline V CDR1 and CDR2: SGHDN, FVKESK. This CDR3 is built from 15 residues. The V and J ends lost 1 base and 6 bases respectively, with 13 bases between them. The table lists this clone with a count of one. Data came from immunoSEQ multiplex PCR; TCRdb stores just in-frame clones and leaves some out. The sample holds about 63,000 clones; about four fifths are singletons and the top ten take approximately 4.2%. The time point here: baseline, week 1 (first vaccination visit). Treatment of the sample: pre-vaccination baseline after standard-of-care therapy. V usage is TRBV14 and J usage is TRBJ2-1; D is unclear. This TCR came from a woman aged 18-35 years with glioma. Some clones in this sample may be carry-over from other donors' samples. Sequences were derived from peripheral blood mononuclear cells (PBMCs), sampled from a glioma patient treated with radiotherapy, temozolomide or both. The DNA for the CDR3 is TGTGCCAGCAGCCAAGGGCACCTTCTGGGCAATGAGCAGTTCTTC. Its translation is CASSQGHLLGNEQFF.